This TCR beta chain stems from a study of CD8 T cells in Susac syndrome (dated by TCRdb to 2018 to 2020). With regard to the full study: Repertoire sequencing was used to test whether CD8+ T cell activation and differentiation in Susac syndrome was antigen driven. The clonality of the CD8+ T cell repertoire was compared across about a dozen healthy donors, about 14 Susac syndrome patients and roughly 15 multiple sclerosis patients. The full study reports these points: The number of individuals in the TCR sequencing and HLA analysis was acknowledged as relatively small.

Comment on this clonotype: It has no known antigen specificity. No base quality values were provided; no much bigger clone lies one nucleotide off.

High-throughput TCR beta sequencing profiled peripheral blood CD8+ and CD4+ T cells from healthy donors, Susac syndrome patients and multiple sclerosis patients. The healthy donors served as controls matched for age and sex. CD8+ TEMRA cells were enriched by FACS, while bulk CD8+ and CD4+ T cells were purified by magnetic negative isolation. Blood was drawn into EDTA tubes, processed within 24 hours, and PBMCs were isolated by density gradient centrifugation. PBMCs intended for TCR sequencing were cryopreserved in liquid nitrogen and thawed later in a water bath at 37 degrees C. The sorted or isolated CD4+, CD8+ and CD8+ TEMRA cells had a purity of 90% or higher. For CDR1 and CDR2, the germline V gene lists SGHRS and YFSETQ. Trimming at the junction amounts to 4 bases on V and 9 bases on J, and the germline ends lie 17 bases apart. The cysteine opens and the phenylalanine closes a CDR3 of 13 amino acids. The CDR3 DNA has 39 bases and is translated from base 1.

RNA was extracted using the RNeasy kit, and about 0.45 to 1 microgram was reverse transcribed with random hexamers. TCR beta CDR3 regions were amplified with the immunoSEQ multiplex PCR assay covering 54 Vbeta and 13 Jbeta segments. To correct PCR amplification bias, a synthetic template baseline was used for both primer optimization and computational correction. In the source study's methods: Reads were annotated to V, D and J genes per IMGT and analyzed with immunoSEQ Analyzer, keeping only productive sequences. Clonality was calculated as one minus the Shannon entropy normalized by log2 of the number of productive unique sequences. For each patient and control, public and private clones were evaluated among the 100 most prevalent clones. Susac-specific clones were defined as absent from healthy and MS cohorts, about 1,000 published viral clones and other ImmuneACCESS disease sequences. In-frame beta chains were kept once TCRdb had trimmed the public reads at Q25 with fastp and called clones with MiXCR. Entries that share a CDR3 protein sequence are merged under the most common genes and DNA. The V and J calls were determined by TCRdb, not by the authors. The sample data list over 95,000 distinct CDR3 sequences, and 85% to 95% of these were observed just once. The ten largest clonotypes hold approximately 0.12% of the sample.

The clonotype comes from a human donor in good health. The sequence joins TRBV5-1 to TRBJ2-7; a weak D assignment points to TRBD2 (5 bases agree). Sample: CD8+ T cells from PBMCs. The CDR3 region reads CASSEPGYNGQYF. The bases are TGCGCCAGCAGCGAGCCGGGATACAACGGGCAGTACTTC.